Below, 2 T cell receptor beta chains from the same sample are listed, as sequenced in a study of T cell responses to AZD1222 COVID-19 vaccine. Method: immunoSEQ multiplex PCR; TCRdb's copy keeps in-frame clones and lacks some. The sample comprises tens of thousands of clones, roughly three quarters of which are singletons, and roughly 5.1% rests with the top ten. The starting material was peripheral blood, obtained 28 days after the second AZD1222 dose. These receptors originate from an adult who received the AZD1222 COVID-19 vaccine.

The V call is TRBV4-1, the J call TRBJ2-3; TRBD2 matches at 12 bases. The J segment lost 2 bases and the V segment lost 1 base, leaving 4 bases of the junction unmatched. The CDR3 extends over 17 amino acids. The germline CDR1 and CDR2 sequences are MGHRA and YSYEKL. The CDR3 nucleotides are TGCGCCAGCAGCCAAGGTGGACTAGCGGGGAACACAGATACGCAGTATTTT. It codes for CASSQGGLAGNTDTQYF.

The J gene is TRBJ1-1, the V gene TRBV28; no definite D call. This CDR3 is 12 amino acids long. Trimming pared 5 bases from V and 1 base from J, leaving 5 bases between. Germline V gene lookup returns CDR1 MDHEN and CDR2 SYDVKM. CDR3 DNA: TGTGCCAGCAGTGCCAGGAACACTGAAGCTTTCTTT. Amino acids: CASSARNTEAFF.